These 7 T cell receptor beta chains came from one sample sequenced in a study of blood T cells in healthy people across ages. It was with a sample-barcoded 5' primer and a J-beta primer mix that a second PCR of roughly 7 to 12 cycles was run. TCRdb recomputed calls from the 5' RACE reads with MiXCR, one row per CDR3 protein. The repertoire holds about 570,000 distinct CDR3 sequences, about 26% seen once, with 3% to 4% in the top ten. The sample also formed part of further work on T cells of mothers and their children.

Sequencing was performed on blood. The receptors stem from a boy between 2 and 15 years old in good health.

This clonotype was counted between two and nine times. DNA of the CDR3: TGTGCCAGCAGTTTCTCAGGGGGCGGTGGCTACACCTTC. The encoded protein is CASSFSGGGGYTF. The chain links TRBV12-3 or TRBV12-4 to TRBJ1-2; 8 bases are a match to TRBD1. V shed 3 bases, J shed 7 bases, and the junction held 4 bases outside the gene matches. The CDR3 sequence is 13 residues long.

Only a few counts were recorded for this clonotype. The chain has TRBV6-5 and TRBJ1-5; no clear D gene. The V and J ends lost 0 bases and 6 bases respectively, with 6 bases between them. CDR3 length: 13 residues. Germline CDR1 is MNHEY and CDR2 is SVGAGI. In DNA, the CDR3 is TGTGCCAGCAGTTACTCGAGGAGTCAGCCCCAGCATTTT. It encodes CASSYSRSQPQHF.

This clonotype was seen a few times. A read error may produce the germline difference seen at one junction end. The rearrangement links TRBV7-7 to TRBJ2-7; 10 positions match TRBD1. The CDR3 is 14 residues long. From germline, CDR1 is SSHAT and CDR2 FNYEAQ (reference sequence). CDR3 protein: CASSSGTGEVEQYF. The CDR3 DNA reads as TGTGCTAGCAGCTCCGGGACAGGGGAAGTCGAGCAGTACTTC.

This clonotype has more than one count but fewer than ten. The chain couples TRBV11-2 to TRBJ2-7; a weak D match, TRBD2 (5 bases). The V gene lost 5 bases and the J gene lost 3 bases, with 11 bases spanning the gap. The CDR3 contains 13 residues. Germline CDR1 and CDR2: SGHAT and FQNNGV. This CDR3 is CASSRAGDYEQYF. The CDR3 nucleotides are TGTGCCAGCAGCCGTGCGGGCGACTACGAGCAGTACTTC.

This clonotype was seen a handful of times. This chain joins TRBV14 and TRBJ1-2; D is undetermined. Germline CDR1 is SGHDN and CDR2 is FVKESK. This CDR3 is built from 13 residues. Trimming removed 4 bases at V and 5 bases at J, with 11 bases between. The CDR3 bases are TGTGCCAGCAGCCCTGGGCTGAGATATGGCTACACCTTC. Protein sequence: CASSPGLRYGYTF.

This CDR3 reads CSARDGPGGIQYF. In nucleotides, the CDR3 is TGCAGTGCTAGAGATGGACCGGGGGGCATTCAGTACTTC. The V call is TRBV20-1, the J call TRBJ2-4, with 7 nucleotides matching TRBD2. CDR3 length: 13 amino acids. Germline CDR1 DFQATT, CDR2 SNEGSKA (reference sequence). Germline trimming cut 0 bases from V and 9 bases from J; bases unmatched to any gene: 5.

This clonotype has a handful of counts. V usage is TRBV6-2 or TRBV6-3 and J usage is TRBJ2-2, with 7 bases identical to TRBD2. The CDR3 covers 13 residues. J was trimmed by 4 bases and V by 9 bases; bases with no gene match: 5. CDR1 is MNHEY and CDR2 is SVGEGT in the germline V gene. In nucleotides, the CDR3 is TGTGCCAGTGGGGGGGACCCCACCGGGGAGCTGTTTTTT. It encodes CASGGDPTGELFF.